One and the same sample provided the 11 T cell receptor beta chains below, sequenced in a study of human T cells and chemical hapten exposure. TCRdb recomputed calls from the RACE reads with MiXCR, one row per CDR3 protein. The repertoire includes around 250,000 distinct CDR3 sequences, about 9% of them detected once, and roughly 2.5% sits in the top ten. Time point defined: pre-sensitization, week 0. As to treatment: therapeutic diphenylcyclopropenone sensitization with weekly scalp DPC. This sample comprised whole blood, obtained in connection with sensitization to the hapten diphenylcyclopropenone (DPC). These receptors were obtained from a woman aged 40 to 49 with alopecia areata. Some clones in this sample may be carry-over from other donors' samples.

The sample holds one count of this clonotype. This rearrangement joins TRBV3-1 to TRBJ1-4; D gene ambiguous. Trimming left V 5 bases short and J 3 bases short, with 13 bases between. Germline V gene lookup returns CDR1 LGHDT and CDR2 YNNKEL (reference sequence). CDR3 size: 15 residues. The CDR3 nucleotides read TGTGCCAGCAGCATCCGACCCGCGGCTAATGAAAAACTGTTTTTT. Its translation: CASSIRPAANEKLFF.

This clonotype was counted a few times. This chain uses TRBV5-5 with TRBJ2-7; 10 nucleotides line up with TRBD1. CDR1 is SGHKS and CDR2 is YYEKEE in the germline V gene (reference sequence). The CDR3 is 16 residues long. V was clipped by 3 bases and J by 5 bases; unmatched bases: 11. The CDR3 is CASSWAATGGNDEQYF. The CDR3 nucleotides read TGTGCCAGCAGCTGGGCCGCGACAGGGGGCAACGACGAGCAGTACTTC.

This clonotype was picked up a small number of times. The J gene is TRBJ1-3, the V gene TRBV5-1; D not certain. Germline assignment: CDR1 SGHRS and CDR2 YFSETQ. CDR3 length equals 16 residues. V lost 3 bases and J lost 0, with 13 bases in between. CDR3 coding DNA: TGCGCCAGCAGCTCCGGACCGTCGACCTCTGGAAACACCATATATTTT. Translated: CASSSGPSTSGNTIYF.

In its sample, this clonotype was seen many times. The gene calls are TRBV28 and TRBJ2-1, with 9 nucleotides matching TRBD1. CDR1 and CDR2 (germline): MDHEN, SYDVKM. With V trimmed by 4 bases and J by 5 bases, 6 bases remained unmatched. This CDR3 is 15 amino acids long. CDR3 loop: CASSSPGQGNNEQFF. Written as DNA, the CDR3 is TGTGCCAGCAGTTCCCCGGGACAGGGAAACAATGAGCAGTTCTTC. The full variable domain, completed using reference TRBV28 and TRBJ2-1, is DVKVTQSSRYLVKRTGEKVFLECVQDMDHENMFWYRQDPGLGLRLIYFSYDVKMKEKGDIPEGYSVSREKKERFSLILESASTNQTSMYLCASSSPGQGNNEQFFGPGTRLTVL.

V and J are TRBV18 and TRBJ1-4; D is uncertain. The germline gives CDR1 KGHSH, CDR2 LQKENI. The CDR3 extends over 13 amino acids. Trimming stripped 6 bases from V and 8 bases from J, with 13 bases between. This CDR3 reads CASSADDSEKLFF. For the CDR3, the DNA is TGTGCCAGCTCCGCGGATGATTCCGAAAAACTGTTTTTT.

The chain recombines TRBV6-6 with TRBJ1-1, with D unresolved. Germline assignment: CDR1 MNHNY and CDR2 SVGAGI (reference sequence). Trimming took off 7 bases at V and 9 bases at J, with 9 bases between the two ends. There are 10 residues in the CDR3. The CDR3 protein is CASNPDQAFF. In nucleotides, the CDR3 is TGTGCCAGCAACCCCGATCAAGCTTTCTTT.

This clonotype appeared a few times. The chain uses TRBV28 and TRBJ1-3; no reliable D call. Germline V gene sequence: CDR1 MDHEN, CDR2 SYDVKM. The CDR3 loop spans 14 amino acids. Trimming took 5 bases from V and 2 from J, leaving 10 bases between them. The DNA for the CDR3 is TGTGCCAGCAGTGGTGGTCCTCCTGGAAACACCATATATTTT. As protein: CASSGGPPGNTIYF.

This clonotype occurred many times. V gene TRBV5-5 combines with J gene TRBJ2-1; D uncertain. V lost 5 bases to trimming and J lost 4 bases, with 13 bases between them. The CDR3 sequence is 14 residues long. The V gene's germline CDR1 is SGHKS and CDR2 YYEKEE (reference sequence). CDR3 DNA: TGTGCCAGCAGACCCGAGTACAAATACAATGAGCAGTTCTTC. It translates to CASRPEYKYNEQFF.

This sequence joins TRBV20-1 and TRBJ2-1; TRBD2 aligns across 13 bases. The CDR3 sequence is 15 residues long. CDR1 is DFQATT, CDR2 SNEGSKA, per germline (reference sequence). J lost 6 bases, V lost 2 bases, and 4 bases had no gene match. CDR3 sequence: CSARTGTSGINEQFF. In DNA form, the CDR3 reads TGCAGTGCTAGAACCGGGACTAGCGGGATCAATGAGCAGTTCTTC.

This clonotype has ten or more counts. Here the CDR3 reads CSASSPGTTLWDTQYF. CDR3 in DNA: TGCAGTGCTAGTTCTCCAGGGACGACACTTTGGGATACGCAGTATTTT. V is TRBV20-1 and J is TRBJ2-3; D possibly matches TRBD1 or TRBD2 (5 bases each). CDR3 length equals 16 residues. Between the trimmed V and J ends, which lost 3 bases and 6 bases, there was a span of 22 bases. The germline V gene has CDR1 DFQATT and CDR2 SNEGSKA (reference sequence).

The V gene is TRBV15, the J gene TRBJ2-7; a weak D match, TRBD2 (5 bases). CDR3 length: 12 residues. V gave up 8 bases and J gave up 4 bases, with 12 bases separating them. Germline V lookup: CDR1 LNHNV, CDR2 YYDKDF (reference sequence). The CDR3 region has the DNA TGTGCCACCGGCCTCCGGGGTTACGAGCAGTACTTC. Its protein product is CATGLRGYEQYF.